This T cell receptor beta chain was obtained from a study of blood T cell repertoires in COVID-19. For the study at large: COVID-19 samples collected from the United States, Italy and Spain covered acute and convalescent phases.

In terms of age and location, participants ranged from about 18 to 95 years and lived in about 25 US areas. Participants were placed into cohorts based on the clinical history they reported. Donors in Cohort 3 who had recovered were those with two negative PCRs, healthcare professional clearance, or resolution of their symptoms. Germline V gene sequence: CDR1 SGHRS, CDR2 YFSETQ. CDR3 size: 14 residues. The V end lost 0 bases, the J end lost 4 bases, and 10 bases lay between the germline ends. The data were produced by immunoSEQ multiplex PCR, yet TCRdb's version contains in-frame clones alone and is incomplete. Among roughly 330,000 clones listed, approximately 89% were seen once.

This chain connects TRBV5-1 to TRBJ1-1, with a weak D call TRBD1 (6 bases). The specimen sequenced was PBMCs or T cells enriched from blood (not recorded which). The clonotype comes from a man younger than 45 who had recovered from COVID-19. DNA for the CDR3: TGCGCCAGCAGCTTGGAGGACAGATTCACTGAAGCTTTCTTT. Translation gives CASSLEDRFTEAFF.